These 4 T cell receptor beta chains were sequenced from one sample in a study of cytomegalovirus exposure and HLA in healthy donors. In the PCR, 60 Vbeta and 13 Jbeta primers were used. Only in-frame clones appear in the TCRdb table, and some are missing; sequencing was by immunoSEQ multiplex PCR. In the table there are around 140,000 clones, approximately 76% of which are singletons. Material for sequencing was PBMCs. These TCRs come from a man aged 35-49 years in good health and CMV-seronegative.

The rearrangement links TRBV2 to TRBJ1-2; 7 bases align to TRBD1. Trimming took 6 bases from V and 4 from J; bases not matched to a gene: 14. The CDR3 runs to 16 residues. Germline CDR1 SNHLY, CDR2 FYNNEI. Here the CDR3 DNA reads TGTGCCAGCAGGGGCGACAGGGCCCCGGCGGCCTATGGCTACACCTTC. It translates to CASRGDRAPAAYGYTF. Looking up the rest from reference TRBV2 and TRBJ1-2 gives the full variable domain: EPEVTQTPSHQVTQMGQEVILRCVPISNHLYFYWYRQILGQKVEFLVSFYNNEISEKSEIFDDQFSVERPDGSNFTLKIRSTKLEDSAMYFCASRGDRAPAAYGYTFGSGTRLTVV.

This clone was seen just once. The V and J genes are TRBV28 and TRBJ2-2, with TRBD1 as a possible D gene (5 bases). The CDR3 has 13 amino acids. The germline gives CDR1 MDHEN, CDR2 SYDVKM. V lost 4 bases and J 6 bases, leaving 9 bases between the germline ends. CDR3 amino acids: CASSWQGPGELFF. The CDR3 nucleotides are TGTGCCAGCAGTTGGCAGGGTCCCGGGGAGCTGTTTTTT.

In this sample, this clone turned up a few times. The rearrangement joins TRBV28 to TRBJ1-4, with D perhaps TRBD1 (6 bases). Trimming took off 1 base at V and 4 bases at J, with 19 bases between the two ends. CDR3 length equals 18 residues. Germline lookup yields CDR1 MDHEN and CDR2 SYDVKM. DNA for the CDR3: TGTGCCAGCAGTTTATCGGGGTCCGGACAGCCACTTAATGAAAAACTGTTTTTT. This codes for CASSLSGSGQPLNEKLFF.

The chain employs TRBV7-2 and TRBJ2-6, with 8 bases that match TRBD1. CDR3 length equals 16 residues. Trimming cost V 5 bases and J 4 bases; bases outside gene matches: 7. Germline V gene lookup returns CDR1 SGHTA and CDR2 FQGNSA. CDR3 nucleotide sequence: TGTGCCAGCAGCCTAACAGGGGGAGCCGGGGCCAACGTCCTGACTTTC. As protein: CASSLTGGAGANVLTF.